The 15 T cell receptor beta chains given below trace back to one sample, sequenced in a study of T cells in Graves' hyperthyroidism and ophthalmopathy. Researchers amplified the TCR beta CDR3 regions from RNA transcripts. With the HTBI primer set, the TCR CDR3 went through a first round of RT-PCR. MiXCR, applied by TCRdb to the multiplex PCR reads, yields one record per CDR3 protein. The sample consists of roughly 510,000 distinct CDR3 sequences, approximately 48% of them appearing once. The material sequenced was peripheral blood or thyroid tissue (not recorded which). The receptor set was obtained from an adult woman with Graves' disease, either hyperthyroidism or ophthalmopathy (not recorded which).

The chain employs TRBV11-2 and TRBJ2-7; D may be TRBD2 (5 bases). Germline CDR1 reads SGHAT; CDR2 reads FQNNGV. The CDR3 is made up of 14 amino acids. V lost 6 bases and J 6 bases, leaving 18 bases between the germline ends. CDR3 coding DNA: TGTGCCAGCAGGGCGAGAGGGCCGCTCCTCGAGCAGTACTTC. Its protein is CASRARGPLLEQYF.

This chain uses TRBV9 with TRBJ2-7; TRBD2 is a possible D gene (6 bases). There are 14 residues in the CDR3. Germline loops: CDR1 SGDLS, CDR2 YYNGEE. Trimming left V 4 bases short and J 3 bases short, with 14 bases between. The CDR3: CASSPAGFRYEQYF. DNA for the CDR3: TGTGCCAGCAGCCCCGCGGGATTTCGCTACGAGCAGTACTTC. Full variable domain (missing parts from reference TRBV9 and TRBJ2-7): DSGVTQTPKHLITATGQRVTLRCSPRSGDLSVYWYQQSLDQGLQFLIQYYNGEERAKGNILERFSAQQFPDLHSELNLSSLELGDSALYFCASSPAGFRYEQYFGPGTRLTVT.

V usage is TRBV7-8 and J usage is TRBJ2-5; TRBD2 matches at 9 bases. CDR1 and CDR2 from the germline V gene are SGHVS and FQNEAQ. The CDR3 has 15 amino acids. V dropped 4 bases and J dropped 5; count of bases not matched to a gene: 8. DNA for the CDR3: TGTGCCAGCAGCTGGTTAGCGGGAGCGCCCGAGACCCAGTACTTC. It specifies CASSWLAGAPETQYF.

The chain's CDR3 is CASSHTVGLYGYTF. The CDR3, as DNA: TGCGCCAGCAGCCACACGGTGGGACTCTATGGCTACACCTTC. The chain recombines TRBV4-1 with TRBJ1-2; D perhaps matches TRBD1 (5 bases). In germline, CDR1 is MGHRA, CDR2 YSYEKL. V was clipped by 3 bases and J by 4 bases, with 12 bases between them. The CDR3 loop spans 14 amino acids.

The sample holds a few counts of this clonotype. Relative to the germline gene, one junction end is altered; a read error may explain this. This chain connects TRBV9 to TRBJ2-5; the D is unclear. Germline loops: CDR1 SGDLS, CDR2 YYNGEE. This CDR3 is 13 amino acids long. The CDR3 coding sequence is TGTACCAGCAGCGTAAGGATGAGAGAGACCCAGTACTTC. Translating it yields CTSSVRMRETQYF.

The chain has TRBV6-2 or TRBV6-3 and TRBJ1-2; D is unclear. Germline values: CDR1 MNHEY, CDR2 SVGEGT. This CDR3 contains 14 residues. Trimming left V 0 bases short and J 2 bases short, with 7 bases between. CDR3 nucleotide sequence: TGTGCCAGCAGTTACTCTATCGGGAACTATGGCTACACCTTC. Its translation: CASSYSIGNYGYTF.

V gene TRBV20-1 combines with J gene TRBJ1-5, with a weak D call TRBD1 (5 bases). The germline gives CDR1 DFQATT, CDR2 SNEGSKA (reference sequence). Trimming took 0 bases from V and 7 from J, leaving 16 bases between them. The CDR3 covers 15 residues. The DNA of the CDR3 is TGCAGTGCTAGAGAGGGCGCCAGGGACTCCCAGCCCCAGCATTTT. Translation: CSAREGARDSQPQHF.

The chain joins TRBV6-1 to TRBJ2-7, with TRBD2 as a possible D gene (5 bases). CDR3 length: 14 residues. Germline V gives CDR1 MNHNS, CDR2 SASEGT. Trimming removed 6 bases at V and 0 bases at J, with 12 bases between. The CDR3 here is CASRPGLSSYEQYF. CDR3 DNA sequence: TGTGCCAGCAGACCGGGATTAAGCTCCTACGAGCAGTACTTC.

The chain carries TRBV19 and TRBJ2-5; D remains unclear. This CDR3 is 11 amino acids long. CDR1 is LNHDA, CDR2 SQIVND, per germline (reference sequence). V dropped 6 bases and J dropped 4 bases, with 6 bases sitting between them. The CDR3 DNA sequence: TGTGCCAGTAGGTGGGGAGAGACCCAGTACTTC. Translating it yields CASRWGETQYF. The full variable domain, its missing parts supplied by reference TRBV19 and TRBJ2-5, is DGGITQSPKYLFRKEGQNVTLSCEQNLNHDAMYWYRQDPGQGLRLIYYSQIVNDFQKGDIAEGYSVSREKKESFPLTVTSAQKNPTAFYLCASRWGETQYFGPGTRLLVL.

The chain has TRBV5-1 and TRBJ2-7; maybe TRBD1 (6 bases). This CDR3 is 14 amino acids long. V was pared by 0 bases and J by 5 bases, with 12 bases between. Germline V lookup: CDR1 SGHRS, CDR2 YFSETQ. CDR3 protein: CASSLEGRGNEQYF. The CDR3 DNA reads TGCGCCAGCAGCTTGGAGGGCAGGGGCAACGAGCAGTACTTC.

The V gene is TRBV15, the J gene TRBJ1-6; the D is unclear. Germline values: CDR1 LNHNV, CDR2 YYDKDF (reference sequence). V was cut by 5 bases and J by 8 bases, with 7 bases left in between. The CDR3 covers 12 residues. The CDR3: CATSSQDSPLHF. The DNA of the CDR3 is TGTGCCACCAGCTCTCAAGATTCACCCCTCCACTTT.

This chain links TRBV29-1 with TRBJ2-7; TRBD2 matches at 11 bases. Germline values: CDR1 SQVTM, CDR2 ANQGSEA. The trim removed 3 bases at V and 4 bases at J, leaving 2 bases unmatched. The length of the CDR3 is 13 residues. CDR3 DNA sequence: TGCAGCGTTGAGGCTAGCGGGAGGTACGAGCAGTACTTC. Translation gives CSVEASGRYEQYF.

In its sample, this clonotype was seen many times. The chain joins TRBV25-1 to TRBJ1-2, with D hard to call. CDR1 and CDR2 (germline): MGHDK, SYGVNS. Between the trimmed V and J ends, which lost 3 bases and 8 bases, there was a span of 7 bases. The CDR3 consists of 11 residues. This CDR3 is CASSDVEGYTF. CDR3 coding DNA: TGTGCCAGCAGTGATGTTGAAGGCTACACCTTC.

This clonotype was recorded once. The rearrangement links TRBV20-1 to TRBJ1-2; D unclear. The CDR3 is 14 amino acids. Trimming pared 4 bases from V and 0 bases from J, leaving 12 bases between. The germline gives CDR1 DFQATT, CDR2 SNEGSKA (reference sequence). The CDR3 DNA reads TGCAGTGCTAAAAGGCGGGCTTCTAACTATGGCTACACCTTC. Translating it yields CSAKRRASNYGYTF.

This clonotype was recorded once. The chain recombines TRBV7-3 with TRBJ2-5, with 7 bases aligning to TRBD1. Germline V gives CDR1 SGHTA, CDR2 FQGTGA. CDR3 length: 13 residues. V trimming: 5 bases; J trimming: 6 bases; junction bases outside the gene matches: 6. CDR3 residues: CASSPGQEQTQYF. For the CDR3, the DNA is TGTGCCAGCAGCCCTGGACAGGAACAGACCCAGTACTTC.